The clone carrying this TCR beta chain showed up just a few times. Its cognate antigen is unknown. This entry is derived from a study of beta chain features in type 1 diabetes. Study results and caveats: In every one of the four CD4+ subsets, TCRB CDR3s were moderately but significantly shorter in Type 1 diabetes patients. Because the template was cDNA, high-expressing cells might be over-represented.

cDNA synthesis used the whole RNA isolate, giving expressed TCRB sequences. Using immunoSEQ multiplex PCR, the repertoire was profiled, and TCRdb retains in-frame clones only, with some absent. The sample includes approximately 270,000 clones, over 11% of them seen just once. J gave up 3 bases and V 5 bases, and 6 bases lay outside the gene matches. Germline CDR1 reads SGHTA; CDR2 reads FQGNSA. The CDR3 covers 15 residues. This TCR derives from a man between 25 and 39 years old with type 1 diabetes. This chain connects TRBV7-2 to TRBJ1-5, with 8 bases aligning to TRBD1. The sample was naive CD4+ T cells from blood. The CDR3 is CASSPDRANNQPQHF. CDR3 nucleotide sequence: TGTGCCAGCAGCCCGGACAGGGCGAACAATCAGCCCCAGCATTTT.